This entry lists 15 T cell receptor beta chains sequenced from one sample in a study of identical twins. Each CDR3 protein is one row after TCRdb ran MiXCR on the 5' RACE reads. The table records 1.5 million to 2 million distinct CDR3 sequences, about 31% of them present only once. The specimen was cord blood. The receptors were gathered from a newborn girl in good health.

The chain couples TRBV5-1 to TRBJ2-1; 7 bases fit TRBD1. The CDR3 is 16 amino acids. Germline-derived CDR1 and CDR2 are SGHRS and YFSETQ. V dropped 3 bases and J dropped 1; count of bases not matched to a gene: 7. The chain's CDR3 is CASSWNRGGSYNEQFF. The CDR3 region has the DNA TGCGCCAGCAGCTGGAACAGGGGTGGATCCTACAATGAGCAGTTCTTC.

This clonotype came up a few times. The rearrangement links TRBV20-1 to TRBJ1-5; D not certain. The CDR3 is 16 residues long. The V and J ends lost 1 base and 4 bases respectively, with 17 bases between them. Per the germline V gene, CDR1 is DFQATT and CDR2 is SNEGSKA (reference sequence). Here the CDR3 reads CSARALLGSRNQPQHF. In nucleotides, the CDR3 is TGCAGTGCTAGAGCCCTCCTTGGGAGCCGAAATCAGCCCCAGCATTTT.

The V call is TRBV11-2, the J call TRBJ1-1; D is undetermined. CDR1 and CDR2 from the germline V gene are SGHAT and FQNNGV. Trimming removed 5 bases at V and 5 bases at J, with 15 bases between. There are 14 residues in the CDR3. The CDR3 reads CASSGSRGWTEAFF. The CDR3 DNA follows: TGTGCCAGCAGCGGGTCTCGCGGGTGGACTGAAGCTTTCTTT.

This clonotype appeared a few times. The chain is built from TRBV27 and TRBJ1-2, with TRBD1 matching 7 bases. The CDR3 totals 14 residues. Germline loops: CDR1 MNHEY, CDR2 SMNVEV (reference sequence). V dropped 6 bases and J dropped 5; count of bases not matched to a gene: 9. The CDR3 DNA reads TGTGCCAGCAGCGCACAGGGGAAGGGATATGGCTACACCTTC. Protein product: CASSAQGKGYGYTF.

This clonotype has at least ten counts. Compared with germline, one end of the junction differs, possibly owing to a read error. CDR3 in DNA: TGTGCCAGCAGCTTAGAGGGGACGGCTTATGGCTACACCTTC. Protein sequence: CASSLEGTAYGYTF. The chain uses TRBV5-1 and TRBJ1-2, with D possibly matching TRBD1 (5 bases). Germline V gene sequence: CDR1 SGHRS, CDR2 YFSETQ. This CDR3 region has 14 residues.

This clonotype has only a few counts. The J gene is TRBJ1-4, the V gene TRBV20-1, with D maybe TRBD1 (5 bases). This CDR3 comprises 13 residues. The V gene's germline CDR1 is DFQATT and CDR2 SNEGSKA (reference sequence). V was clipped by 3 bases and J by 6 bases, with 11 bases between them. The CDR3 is CSASTGWDEKLFF. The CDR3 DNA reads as TGCAGTGCTAGTACAGGCTGGGATGAAAAACTGTTTTTT.

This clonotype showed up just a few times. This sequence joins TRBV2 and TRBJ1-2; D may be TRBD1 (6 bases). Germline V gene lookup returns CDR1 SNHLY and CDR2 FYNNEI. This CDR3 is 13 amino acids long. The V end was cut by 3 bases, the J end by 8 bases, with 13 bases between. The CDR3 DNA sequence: TGTGCCAGCAGTGAGCTACAGGGTAGCGGCTACACCTTC. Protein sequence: CASSELQGSGYTF. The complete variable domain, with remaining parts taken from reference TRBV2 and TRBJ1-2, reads EPEVTQTPSHQVTQMGQEVILRCVPISNHLYFYWYRQILGQKVEFLVSFYNNEISEKSEIFDDQFSVERPDGSNFTLKIRSTKLEDSAMYFCASSELQGSGYTFGSGTRLTVV.

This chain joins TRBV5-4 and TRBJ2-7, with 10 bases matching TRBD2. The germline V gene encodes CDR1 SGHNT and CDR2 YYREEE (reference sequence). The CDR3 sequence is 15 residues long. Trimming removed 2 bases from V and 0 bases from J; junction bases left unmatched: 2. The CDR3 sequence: CASSLLAGHSYEQYF. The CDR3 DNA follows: TGTGCCAGCAGCTTACTAGCGGGACACTCCTACGAGCAGTACTTC.

The CDR3 loop reads CASSYLGGADGPYNEQFF. The CDR3 region has the DNA TGTGCCAGCAGTTACCTAGGGGGGGCCGACGGACCCTACAATGAGCAGTTCTTC. The chain links TRBV6-2 or TRBV6-3 to TRBJ2-1, with a possible D match to TRBD2 (7 bases). Germline V gene lookup returns CDR1 MNHEY and CDR2 SVGEGT. The CDR3 is made up of 18 amino acids. Trimming cost V 2 bases and J 2 bases, with 19 bases left between them.

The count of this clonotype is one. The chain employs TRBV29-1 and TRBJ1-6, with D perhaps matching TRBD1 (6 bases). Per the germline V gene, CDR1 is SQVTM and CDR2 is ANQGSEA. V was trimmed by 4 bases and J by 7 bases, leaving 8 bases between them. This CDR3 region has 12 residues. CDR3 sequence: CSVGDRNSPLHF. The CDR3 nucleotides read TGCAGCGTTGGAGACAGGAATTCACCCCTCCACTTT.

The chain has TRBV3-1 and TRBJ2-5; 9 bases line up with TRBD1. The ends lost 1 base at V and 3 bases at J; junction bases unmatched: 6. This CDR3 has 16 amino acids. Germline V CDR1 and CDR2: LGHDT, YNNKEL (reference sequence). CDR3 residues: CASSQVLGQGKETQYF. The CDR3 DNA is TGTGCCAGCAGCCAAGTCTTGGGACAGGGAAAAGAGACCCAGTACTTC.

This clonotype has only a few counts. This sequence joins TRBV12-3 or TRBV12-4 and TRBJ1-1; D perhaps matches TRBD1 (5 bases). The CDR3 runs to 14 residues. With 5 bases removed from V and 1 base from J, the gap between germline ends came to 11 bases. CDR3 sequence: CASSPQARNTEAFF. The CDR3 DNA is TGTGCCAGCAGTCCACAGGCCCGGAACACTGAAGCTTTCTTT.

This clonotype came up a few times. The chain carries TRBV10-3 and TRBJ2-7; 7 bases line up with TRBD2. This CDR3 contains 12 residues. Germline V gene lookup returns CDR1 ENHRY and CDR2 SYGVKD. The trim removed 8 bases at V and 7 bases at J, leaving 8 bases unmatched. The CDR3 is CAIGGGSKEQYF. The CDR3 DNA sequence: TGTGCCATCGGAGGCGGGAGTAAAGAGCAGTACTTC.

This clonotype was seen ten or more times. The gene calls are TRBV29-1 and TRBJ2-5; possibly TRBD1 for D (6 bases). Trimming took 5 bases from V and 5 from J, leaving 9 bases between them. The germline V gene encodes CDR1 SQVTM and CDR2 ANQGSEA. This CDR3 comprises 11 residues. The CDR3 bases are TGCAGCGTTTCGAGGGGGGAGACCCAGTACTTC. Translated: CSVSRGETQYF.

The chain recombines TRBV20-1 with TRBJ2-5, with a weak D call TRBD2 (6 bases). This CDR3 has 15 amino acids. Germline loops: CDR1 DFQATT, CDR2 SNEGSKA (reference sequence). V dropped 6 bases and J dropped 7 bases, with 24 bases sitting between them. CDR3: CSARPPSAPDGTQYF. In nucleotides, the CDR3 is TGCAGTGCAAGGCCCCCTAGCGCCCCCGACGGGACCCAGTACTTC.